This TCR beta chain was documented in a study of OX40 agonist ivuxolimab in advanced cancers. Notes on the research overall: Ivuxolimab was a fully human IgG2 agonistic monoclonal antibody targeting the costimulatory receptor OX40 (CD134). Intravenous ivuxolimab was administered to patients every 2 weeks at six dose levels: 0.01, 0.1, 0.3, 1.5, 3 and 10 mg/kg. Of the roughly 53 patients in dose escalation, about 20 had hepatocellular carcinoma, some 15 had melanoma, 9 had renal cell carcinoma and 9 had head and neck cancer. In the dose-escalation cohort, approximately 83% of patients were male, and the mean age was 60 years with a range of about 20 to 79. Prior anti-PD-1, anti-PD-L1 or anti-CTLA-4 therapy was permitted, and 35% to 40% of dose-escalation patients had received checkpoint inhibitors. Partial responses occurred in three dose-escalation patients: two with cutaneous melanoma and one with hepatocellular carcinoma. Peripheral TCRbeta sequencing was intended to test whether TCR sequence diversity was altered and clonal T-cell expansion was caused by ivuxolimab. The paper reports the monotherapy dose-escalation portion (N ≈ 50 patients) of the phase I ivuxolimab trial. The investigation overall reported the following: The antigen specificity of the clonally expanded peripheral T cells was not determined. Partial responders in the 0.1-3.0 mg/kg groups had among the lowest normalized peripheral clonal expansion, especially among CD8+ T cells. Low levels of normalized T-cell clonal expansion were also seen in some patients who did not respond. On average, CD8+ T cells showed more expanded clones than CD4+ T cells after ivuxolimab. At doses of 0.1 to 3.0 mg/kg, clonal expansion of both CD4+ and CD8+ T cells in blood was seen between baseline and week 6.

Genomic DNA was isolated from the sorted cells so that the TCRbeta CDR3 region could be sequenced. TCRbeta CDR3 regions were sequenced using the immunoSEQ Assay. The source is immuneACCESS, and TCRdb retained only in-frame sequences with V and J called. Part of the clones is not carried over; for the studies checked, unresolved V genes explain less than half of this, and the remainder is unexplained. The table for this sample lists around 40,000 clones; about 90% of them were counted only once. 0.38% of the sample is in the top ten clones. Its CDR3 holds 16 amino acids, cysteine through phenylalanine. This entry keeps only the CDR3 DNA: 48 bases, framed from base 1. After removal of 5 bases from V and 1 base from J, the junction retains 7 bases not matched to a gene. The germline V gene gives CDR1 as SGHTA and CDR2 as FQGNSA. For this clone: There is no known antigen for this receptor. Nothing much larger sits one base from this clone, and base qualities are not available.

Patients with autoimmune disease history or receiving systemic immunosuppression were excluded from the trial. In every dose cohort, peripheral blood was drawn for TCR sequencing at baseline, cycle 4 day 1, and cycle 7 day 1. The samples were taken from a phase I, first-in-human, multicenter, open-label dose-escalation trial of ivuxolimab. Adults with locally advanced or metastatic head and neck squamous cell, hepatocellular, melanoma or renal cell carcinoma were enrolled in the trial. CD4+ and CD8+ T cells were sorted separately from peripheral blood before TCR sequencing. The sample was CD4+ or CD8+ T cells sorted from blood, taken in a trial of the OX40 agonist ivuxolimab. The chain uses TRBV7-2 and TRBJ2-5; the junction holds 10 bases that match TRBD2. The receptor's source is an adult with an advanced solid tumor such as melanoma, head and neck, liver or kidney cancer. The nucleotides read TGTGCCAGCAGCCCGAGACTAGCGGGTTTCCAAGAGACCCAGTACTTC. This gives the protein CASSPRLAGFQETQYF. The CDR3 plus the reference TRBV7-2 and TRBJ2-5 genes for the other parts give the full variable domain: GAGVSQSPSNKVTEKGKDVELRCDPISGHTALYWYRQSLGQGLEFLIYFQGNSAPDKSGLPSDRFSAERTGGSVSTLTIQRTQQEDSAVYLCASSPRLAGFQETQYFGPGTRLLVL.